The 29 T cell receptor beta chains below all came from one sample that was sequenced in a study of blood T cell repertoires in COVID-19. The assay was immunoSEQ multiplex PCR, and TCRdb's table has in-frame clones only and misses some. The repertoire has roughly 62,000 clones, about 80% of them found once; the top ten carry about 9.1%. The material sequenced was peripheral blood. The receptors here all came from a man older than 75 with COVID-19, enrolled during active disease.

CDR3 in DNA: TGTGCCAGCAGCTTAGCGACAGGGCTTAACTATGGCTACACCTTC. Its protein product is CASSLATGLNYGYTF. The chain uses TRBV7-6 and TRBJ1-2, with 7 bases lining up with TRBD1. The CDR3 sequence is 15 residues long. The V and J ends lost 0 bases and 1 base, in that order; junction bases with no gene match: 2. CDR1 SGHVS and CDR2 FNYEAQ come from the germline V gene.

The gene calls are TRBV2 and TRBJ2-1; maybe TRBD2 (6 bases). Germline loops: CDR1 SNHLY, CDR2 FYNNEI. This CDR3 has 14 residues. V was cut by 4 bases and J by 7 bases, with 14 bases left in between. This CDR3 reads CASSGLGYENEQFF. In DNA form, the CDR3 reads TGTGCCAGCAGTGGACTAGGGTACGAAAATGAGCAGTTCTTC.

This clone was detected once. J is TRBJ1-1 and V is TRBV18, with D perhaps TRBD1 (6 bases). The CDR3 length is 18 residues. V shed 1 base and J shed 1 base, with 19 bases lying between them. Germline loops: CDR1 KGHSH, CDR2 LQKENI. CDR3 region: CASSPRGSQGVKNTEAFF. In DNA form, the CDR3 reads TGTGCCAGCTCACCACGAGGTTCACAGGGAGTGAAGAACACTGAAGCTTTCTTT. The entire variable domain, with the rest obtained from reference TRBV18 and TRBJ1-1, is as follows: NAGVMQNPRHLVRRRGQEARLRCSPMKGHSHVYWYRQLPEEGLKFMVYLQKENIIDESGMPKERFSAEFPKEGPSILRIQQVVRGDSAAYFCASSPRGSQGVKNTEAFFGQGTRLTVV.

The chain links TRBV24-1 to TRBJ1-5, with 10 bases matching TRBD1. This CDR3 is 16 amino acids long. V trimming: 5 bases; J trimming: 2 bases; junction bases outside the gene matches: 5. Germline V lookup: CDR1 KGHDR, CDR2 SFDVKD. This CDR3 reads CATSAGDRGGNQPQHF. Here the CDR3 DNA reads TGTGCCACCAGTGCTGGGGACAGGGGTGGCAATCAGCCCCAGCATTTT.

The genes are TRBV7-9 and TRBJ1-2; TRBD1 might be the D (6 bases). Germline V gene data show CDR1 as SEHNR and CDR2 as FQNEAQ (reference sequence). The CDR3 runs 15 residues. The ends were cut back, 1 base at V and 0 bases at J, with 9 bases in the middle. CDR3 bases: TGTGCCAGCAGCTTAGGCGGGGGGCCTAACTATGGCTACACCTTC. It encodes CASSLGGGPNYGYTF.

The chain links TRBV3-1 (or the pseudogene TRBV3-2) to TRBJ1-1; a weak D match, TRBD1 (5 bases). CDR3 size: 16 residues. Germline assignment: CDR1 LGHDT and CDR2 YNNKEL (reference sequence). The V end lost 4 bases, the J end lost 4 bases, and 19 bases lay between the germline ends. The CDR3 region is CASSRGRTRAFTEAFF. DNA of the CDR3: TGTGCCAGCAGCCGAGGACGAACCAGGGCGTTCACTGAAGCTTTCTTT.

The chain carries TRBV9 and TRBJ1-6; possibly TRBD1 for D (5 bases). The CDR3 is 15 residues long. V was shortened by 4 bases and J by 7 bases, with 15 bases between the two germline ends. The germline V gene encodes CDR1 SGDLS and CDR2 YYNGEE. The CDR3 loop is CASSPPGTGNSPLHF. In DNA, the CDR3 is TGTGCCAGCAGCCCTCCCGGGACTGGGAATTCACCCCTCCACTTT.

This clone appeared a single time. V and J are TRBV28 and TRBJ1-2; tentatively, D is TRBD1 (5 bases). The CDR3 totals 10 residues. Germline CDR1 and CDR2: MDHEN and SYDVKM. The V and J ends lost 5 bases and 8 bases respectively, with 6 bases between them. CDR3 region: CASSGGGYTF. Here the CDR3 DNA reads TGTGCCAGCAGTGGGGGGGGCTACACCTTC.

This rearrangement joins TRBV5-1 to TRBJ1-1; D remains ambiguous. The CDR3 covers 15 residues. Trimming cost V 7 bases and J 3 bases, with 19 bases left between them. Germline values: CDR1 SGHRS, CDR2 YFSETQ. CDR3 nucleotide sequence: TGCGCCAGCCTAAACTCCCCCGGGGAATACACTGAAGCTTTCTTT. It yields the protein CASLNSPGEYTEAFF.

This clone was observed a single time. The J gene is TRBJ2-2, the V gene TRBV10-3; 12 nucleotides agree with TRBD1. The CDR3 runs 16 residues. The junction had 7 bases not matched to a gene; V was cut back by 7 bases and J by 4 bases. Germline-derived CDR1 and CDR2 are ENHRY and SYGVKD. The CDR3 nucleotides read TGTGCCATCACAGGGACAGGGGGCGAGGGCACCGGGGAGCTGTTTTTT. This translates into CAITGTGGEGTGELFF.

This chain joins TRBV19 and TRBJ2-2; TRBD1 matches at 8 bases. The CDR3 runs 15 residues. The germline V gene encodes CDR1 LNHDA and CDR2 SQIVND (reference sequence). The ends lost 3 bases at V and 3 bases at J; junction bases unmatched: 3. CDR3 sequence reads: CASSIVTGDTGELFF. Written as DNA, the CDR3 is TGTGCCAGTAGTATTGTGACAGGGGACACCGGGGAGCTGTTTTTT. The full variable domain, rest sourced from reference TRBV19 and TRBJ2-2, is DGGITQSPKYLFRKEGQNVTLSCEQNLNHDAMYWYRQDPGQGLRLIYYSQIVNDFQKGDIAEGYSVSREKKESFPLTVTSAQKNPTAFYLCASSIVTGDTGELFFGEGSRLTVL.

This chain links TRBV24-1 with TRBJ2-5; 8 bases map to TRBD2. This CDR3 has 13 amino acids. Germline CDR1 KGHDR, CDR2 SFDVKD. Trimming cost V 9 bases and J 5 bases; bases outside gene matches: 7. The DNA for the CDR3 is TGTGCCACCCGGGAGGGGTCTGTCGAGACCCAGTACTTC. Amino acid sequence: CATREGSVETQYF.

CDR3: CASSLRLAGRGDTQYF. CDR3 in DNA: TGTGCCAGCAGCTTAAGACTAGCGGGGAGAGGAGATACGCAGTATTTT. The chain combines TRBV11-2 with TRBJ2-3; 11 bases align to TRBD2. CDR3 length equals 16 residues. V shed 2 bases, J shed 5 bases, and the junction held 6 bases outside the gene matches. Germline CDR1 SGHAT, CDR2 FQNNGV. The whole variable domain, filled in from reference TRBV11-2 and TRBJ2-3, reads EAGVAQSPRYKIIEKRQSVAFWCNPISGHATLYWYQQILGQGPKLLIQFQNNGVVDDSQLPKDRFSAERLKGVDSTLKIQPAKLEDSAVYLCASSLRLAGRGDTQYFGPGTRLTVL.

The rearrangement uses TRBV2 and TRBJ2-1, with 11 positions matching TRBD1. Germline-derived CDR1 and CDR2 are SNHLY and FYNNEI. The CDR3 totals 15 residues. The V and J ends lost 6 bases and 6 bases, in that order; junction bases with no gene match: 7. The CDR3 loop is CASRRTGGSGNEQFF. CDR3 bases: TGTGCCAGCAGGAGGACAGGGGGCAGCGGCAATGAGCAGTTCTTC.

CDR3 coding DNA: TGTGCCAGTAGTAATAGCGGGATTGAGACCCAGTACTTC. Protein product: CASSNSGIETQYF. The V gene is TRBV19, the J gene TRBJ2-5, with 8 positions matching TRBD2. Germline CDR1 is LNHDA and CDR2 is SQIVND (reference sequence). The CDR3 extends over 13 amino acids. With V trimmed by 4 bases and J by 5 bases, 3 bases remained unmatched.

The gene calls are TRBV19 and TRBJ1-3; tentative D call: TRBD1 (5 bases). Germline V CDR1 and CDR2: LNHDA, SQIVND (reference sequence). The V end was cut by 9 bases, the J end by 4 bases, with 19 bases between. CDR3 length: 15 residues. The CDR3 is CASDAPGGAGNTIYF. The CDR3 coding sequence is TGTGCCAGCGACGCCCCCGGGGGTGCAGGAAACACCATATATTTT.

The chain links TRBV9 to TRBJ2-7; 12 bases match TRBD1. With 5 bases clipped from V and 4 bases from J, the junction kept 10 bases outside the gene matches. Germline V gene lookup returns CDR1 SGDLS and CDR2 YYNGEE. CDR3 length: 16 residues. For the CDR3, the DNA is TGTGCCAGCAGTGCCACCGGGACAGGGGGCCGGTACGAGCAGTACTTC. It translates to CASSATGTGGRYEQYF.

The V and J genes are TRBV5-1 and TRBJ1-1; D unresolved. This CDR3 has 13 residues. Germline CDR1 SGHRS, CDR2 YFSETQ. V was shortened by 4 bases and J by 3 bases, with 10 bases between the two germline ends. The CDR3, as DNA: TGCGCCAGCAGCCCGAGGATGGACACTGAAGCTTTCTTT. It specifies CASSPRMDTEAFF.

The chain joins TRBV19 to TRBJ2-4; D is perhaps TRBD2 (6 bases). The CDR3 consists of 16 residues. V was shortened by 6 bases and J by 1 base, with 16 bases between the two germline ends. Germline loops: CDR1 LNHDA, CDR2 SQIVND (reference sequence). The CDR3 coding sequence is TGTGCCAGTAGGAGTATAGGGGAGGAGGCCAAAAACATTCAGTACTTC. Translation: CASRSIGEEAKNIQYF.

The CDR3, as DNA: TGTGCCTGGAGCAGCGACAGGGGATTTGGAAACACCATATATTTT. It is translated as CAWSSDRGFGNTIYF. The rearrangement links TRBV30 to TRBJ1-3; 8 nucleotides agree with TRBD1. Germline values: CDR1 GTSNPN, CDR2 SVGIG (reference sequence). CDR3 length: 15 amino acids. The V segment lost 3 bases and the J segment 3 bases; nucleotides outside the gene matches: 7. Based on the CDR3 plus reference TRBV30 and TRBJ1-3, the full variable domain is SQTIHQWPATLVQPVGSPLSLECTVEGTSNPNLYWYRQAAGRGLQLLFYSVGIGQISSEVPQNLSASRPQDRQFILSSKKLLLSDSGFYLCAWSSDRGFGNTIYFGEGSWLTVV.

J is TRBJ2-7 and V is TRBV3-1 (or the pseudogene TRBV3-2); D gene uncertain. The CDR3 extends over 12 amino acids. V lost 2 bases to trimming and J lost 5 bases, with 7 bases between them. Germline CDR1 LGHDT, CDR2 YNNKEL (reference sequence). The CDR3 region is CASSQSGHEQYF. The CDR3 nucleotides read TGTGCCAGCAGCCAAAGTGGGCACGAGCAGTACTTC.

The rearrangement uses TRBV7-2 and TRBJ1-6; D unclear. The germline V and J ends were trimmed by 5 bases and 8 bases, with 10 bases remaining between them. The CDR3 length is 13 residues. Germline-derived CDR1 and CDR2 are SGHTA and FQGNSA. The CDR3 protein is CASSPARDSPLHF. CDR3 sequence (DNA): TGTGCCAGCAGCCCCGCCCGGGATTCACCCCTCCACTTT.

The sample holds one count of this clone. The rearrangement links TRBV5-1 to TRBJ2-5, with 10 bases aligning to TRBD2. CDR3 length: 14 amino acids. Germline V gene lookup returns CDR1 SGHRS and CDR2 YFSETQ. The junction had 5 bases not matched to a gene; V was cut back by 4 bases and J by 5 bases. The CDR3 DNA reads TGCGCCAGCAGCCTAGCGGGGGTCGTGGAGACCCAGTACTTC. Amino acids: CASSLAGVVETQYF. The variable domain in full, with the rest retrieved from reference TRBV5-1 and TRBJ2-5, is KAGVTQTPRYLIKTRGQQVTLSCSPISGHRSVSWYQQTPGQGLQFLFEYFSETQRNKGNFPGRFSGRQFSNSRSEMNVSTLELGDSALYLCASSLAGVVETQYFGPGTRLLVL.

This clone was recorded only once. The chain joins TRBV5-3 to TRBJ2-7; 7 nucleotides line up with TRBD2. TRBV5-3 is annotated as an ORF whose role is uncertain. V lost 3 bases to trimming and J lost 3 bases; unmatched junction nucleotides: 9. This CDR3 has 15 amino acids. The CDR3 DNA is TGTGCCAGAAGCTCTATGACTAGCTCCCACTACGAGCAGTACGTC. As protein: CARSSMTSSHYEQYV.

The J gene is TRBJ1-1, the V gene TRBV6-5; 7 nucleotides line up with TRBD1. This CDR3 has 13 residues. The germline gives CDR1 MNHEY, CDR2 SVGAGI. Trimming took 9 bases from V and 3 from J; bases not matched to a gene: 7. CDR3 DNA: TGTGCCAGTAATCTCCAGGGGGACACTGAAGCTTTCTTT. It specifies CASNLQGDTEAFF.

The chain has TRBV7-9 and TRBJ2-5, with 11 bases identical to TRBD2. Germline lookup yields CDR1 SEHNR and CDR2 FQNEAQ (reference sequence). Trimming took 3 bases from V and 4 from J; bases not matched to a gene: 4. The length of the CDR3 is 15 residues. CDR3 DNA: TGTGCCAGCAGCTTGTCCCTAGCGGGAGGAGAGACCCAGTACTTC. Residues: CASSLSLAGGETQYF.

The chain uses TRBV6-5 and TRBJ2-1, with TRBD1 as a possible D gene (5 bases). The CDR3 sequence is 12 residues long. V lost 2 bases and J lost 9, with 8 bases in between. Germline V lookup: CDR1 MNHEY, CDR2 SVGAGI. This chain's CDR3 is CASSYRGSEQFF. The DNA of the CDR3 is TGTGCCAGCAGTTACAGGGGAAGTGAGCAGTTCTTC.

This chain links TRBV3-1 (or the pseudogene TRBV3-2) with TRBJ2-2, with 9 bases identical to TRBD1. The V and J ends lost 1 base and 6 bases, in that order; junction bases with no gene match: 12. In germline, CDR1 is LGHDT, CDR2 YNNKEL (reference sequence). CDR3 length: 18 amino acids. The CDR3 coding sequence is TGTGCCAGCAGCCAAGTCCCGCCAGGACAGGGGTCATCCGGGGAGCTGTTTTTT. Its translation: CASSQVPPGQGSSGELFF.

The rearrangement links TRBV5-1 to TRBJ2-3, with 8 bases identical to TRBD2. From germline, CDR1 is SGHRS and CDR2 YFSETQ. With 0 bases clipped from V and 4 bases from J, the junction kept 1 base outside the gene matches. This CDR3 has 14 residues. CDR3 loop: CASSLEAGADTQYF. The CDR3 nucleotides are TGCGCCAGCAGCTTGGAAGCGGGAGCAGATACGCAGTATTTT. The whole variable domain, remainder taken from reference TRBV5-1 and TRBJ2-3, is KAGVTQTPRYLIKTRGQQVTLSCSPISGHRSVSWYQQTPGQGLQFLFEYFSETQRNKGNFPGRFSGRQFSNSRSEMNVSTLELGDSALYLCASSLEAGADTQYFGPGTRLTVL.